In its sample, the clone carrying this T cell receptor beta chain was seen a few times. Its antigen remains unidentified. This sample was taken from a study of T-cell reconstitution after alpha-beta-depleted transplantation in children. General study findings and limits: Day-60 TCRbeta diversity that was high in some patients was derived from surviving recipient T cells and thymic progenitors. T cells produced anew were the main source of T-cell counts and diversity one year after transplant. Approximately two months post-transplant, alpha-beta T cells reportedly originated from several hundred expanded graft clones.

Germline V gene data show CDR1 as SEHNR and CDR2 as FQNEAQ (reference sequence). V lost 3 bases to trimming and J lost 6 bases, with 9 bases between them. CDR3 length: 12 residues. Unique molecular identifiers were incorporated when the TCRbeta library was constructed. TCRdb passed the PCR reads through MiXCR, listing each CDR3 protein once. This table has hundreds of thousands of distinct CDR3 sequences, under 15% appearing once. The specimen was PBMCs, collected before TCRalphabeta/CD19-depleted stem cell transplant. This receptor was taken from a girl aged 2-9 years with congenital amegakaryocytic thrombocytopenia, due to receive a stem cell transplant. V is TRBV7-9 and J is TRBJ2-7, with D hard to call. CDR3 region: CASSFEGLEQYF. CDR3 nucleotide sequence: TGTGCCAGCAGCTTCGAAGGGCTCGAGCAGTACTTC.